This entry lists 6 T cell receptor beta chains sequenced from one sample in a study of blood T cell repertoires in COVID-19. Sequencing was performed with immunoSEQ multiplex PCR; in TCRdb, only in-frame clones are kept and a portion is missing. Counted here are fewer than 200,000 clones, approximately 85% occurring once; the ten biggest clones make up about 8.4%. Sequencing was done on a sample of PBMCs or T cells enriched from blood (not recorded which). All receptors come from a young woman who had recovered from COVID-19.

This clone was found a few times. DNA of the CDR3: TGTGCCAGCAGTGGACGGGGTGCAACTAATGAAAAACTGTTTTTT. As protein: CASSGRGATNEKLFF. The chain couples TRBV25-1 to TRBJ1-4; D gene unclear. The CDR3 totals 15 residues. V shed 4 bases and J shed 0 bases, with 9 bases lying between them. Per the germline V gene, CDR1 is MGHDK and CDR2 is SYGVNS.

The CDR3 nucleotides read TGTGCCAGCAAGGGACTAGCGGGAGGTGAGACCCAGTACTTC. This gives the protein CASKGLAGGETQYF. The gene calls are TRBV6-5 and TRBJ2-5; TRBD2 aligns across 15 bases. The CDR3 has 14 amino acids. V lost 7 bases, J lost 5 bases, and 2 bases stayed unmatched. Germline lookup yields CDR1 MNHEY and CDR2 SVGAGI.

This chain connects TRBV15 to TRBJ1-2; tentative D call: TRBD1 (5 bases). This CDR3 comprises 17 residues. The germline gives CDR1 LNHNV, CDR2 YYDKDF (reference sequence). V lost 0 bases and J lost 5, with 19 bases in between. CDR3 amino acids: CATSRDLTGGGGYGYTF. CDR3 sequence (DNA): TGTGCCACCAGCAGAGATCTTACCGGGGGTGGTGGGTATGGCTACACCTTC. The full variable domain, with the rest looked up from reference TRBV15 and TRBJ1-2, is DAMVIQNPRYQVTQFGKPVTLSCSQTLNHNVMYWYQQKSSQAPKLLFHYYDKDFNNEADTPDNFQSRRPNTSFCFLDIRSPGLGDTAMYLCATSRDLTGGGGYGYTFGSGTRLTVV.

The rearrangement uses TRBV19 and TRBJ1-6, with D possibly matching TRBD1 (5 bases). The CDR3 covers 19 residues. CDR1 is LNHDA and CDR2 is SQIVND in the germline V gene (reference sequence). Trimming pared 6 bases from V and 0 bases from J, leaving 21 bases between. This CDR3 reads CASSLLLSQGSSYNSPLHF. For the CDR3, the DNA is TGTGCCAGTAGCCTCTTATTATCCCAGGGTAGCTCCTATAATTCACCCCTCCACTTT.

CDR3 region: CASSQDLGRGWGYTF. The CDR3, as DNA: TGTGCCAGCAGCCAAGATCTGGGGAGAGGATGGGGCTACACCTTC. V gene TRBV3-1 (or the pseudogene TRBV3-2) combines with J gene TRBJ1-2; no clear D. Germline CDR1 reads LGHDT; CDR2 reads YNNKEL (reference sequence). The CDR3 extends over 15 amino acids. Trimming left V 0 bases short and J 8 bases short, with 16 bases between.

This chain uses TRBV25-1 with TRBJ1-6, with TRBD1 matching 8 bases. Germline trimming cut 1 base from V and 10 bases from J; bases unmatched to any gene: 9. Germline V gene sequence: CDR1 MGHDK, CDR2 SYGVNS. The CDR3 runs 16 residues. Here the CDR3 reads CASSEFGTGGRSPLHF. The CDR3 DNA reads as TGTGCCAGCAGTGAATTTGGGACAGGCGGACGGTCACCCCTCCACTTT.